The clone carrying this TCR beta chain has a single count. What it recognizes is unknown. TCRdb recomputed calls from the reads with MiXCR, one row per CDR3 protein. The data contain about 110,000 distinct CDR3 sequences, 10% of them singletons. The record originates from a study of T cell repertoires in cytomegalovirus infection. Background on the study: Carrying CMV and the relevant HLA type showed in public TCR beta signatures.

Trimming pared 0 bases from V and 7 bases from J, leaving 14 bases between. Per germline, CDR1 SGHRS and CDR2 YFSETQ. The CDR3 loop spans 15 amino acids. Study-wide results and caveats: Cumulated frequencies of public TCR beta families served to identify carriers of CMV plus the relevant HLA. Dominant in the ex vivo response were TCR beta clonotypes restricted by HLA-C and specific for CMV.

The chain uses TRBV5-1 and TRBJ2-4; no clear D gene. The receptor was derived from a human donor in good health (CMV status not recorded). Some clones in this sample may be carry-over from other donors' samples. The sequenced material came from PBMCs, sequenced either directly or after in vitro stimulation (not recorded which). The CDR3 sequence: CASSLEPGLMNIQYF. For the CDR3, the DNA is TGCGCCAGCAGCTTGGAACCGGGTTTAATGAACATTCAGTACTTC.